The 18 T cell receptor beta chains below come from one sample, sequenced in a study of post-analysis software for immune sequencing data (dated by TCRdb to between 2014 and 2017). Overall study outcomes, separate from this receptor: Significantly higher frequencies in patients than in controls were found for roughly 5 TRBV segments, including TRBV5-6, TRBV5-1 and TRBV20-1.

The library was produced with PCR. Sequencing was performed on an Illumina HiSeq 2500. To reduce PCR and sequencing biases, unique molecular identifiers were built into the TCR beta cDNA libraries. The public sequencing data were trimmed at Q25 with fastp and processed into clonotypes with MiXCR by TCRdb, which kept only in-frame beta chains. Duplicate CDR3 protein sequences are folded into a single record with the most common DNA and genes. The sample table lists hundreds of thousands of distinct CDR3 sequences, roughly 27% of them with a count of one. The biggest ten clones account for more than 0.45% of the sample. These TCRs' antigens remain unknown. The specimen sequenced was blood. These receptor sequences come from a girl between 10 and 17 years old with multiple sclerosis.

The CDR3 loop reads CSAGGGIYGYTF. The CDR3 DNA follows: TGCAGTGCTGGGGGGGGGATCTATGGCTACACCTTC. J is TRBJ1-2 and V is TRBV20-1, with D perhaps TRBD1 (5 bases). The V end lost 5 bases, the J end lost 4 bases, and 11 bases lay between the germline ends. CDR3 length: 12 amino acids. Germline V CDR1 and CDR2: DFQATT, SNEGSKA (reference sequence).

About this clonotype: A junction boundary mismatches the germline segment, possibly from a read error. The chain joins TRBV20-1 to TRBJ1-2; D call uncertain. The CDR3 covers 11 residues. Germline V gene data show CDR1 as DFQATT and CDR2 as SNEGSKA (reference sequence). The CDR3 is CRAKVDYGYTF. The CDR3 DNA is TGCAGGGCTAAGGTCGACTATGGCTACACCTTC.

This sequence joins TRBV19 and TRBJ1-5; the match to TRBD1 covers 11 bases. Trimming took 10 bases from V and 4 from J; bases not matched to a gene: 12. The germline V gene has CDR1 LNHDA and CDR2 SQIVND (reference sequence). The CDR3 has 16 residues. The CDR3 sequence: CATTRTGGSRNQPQHF. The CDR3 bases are TGTGCCACCACACGGACAGGGGGCAGTAGGAATCAGCCCCAGCATTTT.

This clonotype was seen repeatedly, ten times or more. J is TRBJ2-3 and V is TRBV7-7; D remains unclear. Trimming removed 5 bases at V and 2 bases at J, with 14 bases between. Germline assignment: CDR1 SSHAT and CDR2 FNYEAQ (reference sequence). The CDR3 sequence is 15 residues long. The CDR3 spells CASSLTDRYTDTQYF. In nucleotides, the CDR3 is TGTGCCAGCAGCCTTACGGATCGGTACACAGATACGCAGTATTTT.

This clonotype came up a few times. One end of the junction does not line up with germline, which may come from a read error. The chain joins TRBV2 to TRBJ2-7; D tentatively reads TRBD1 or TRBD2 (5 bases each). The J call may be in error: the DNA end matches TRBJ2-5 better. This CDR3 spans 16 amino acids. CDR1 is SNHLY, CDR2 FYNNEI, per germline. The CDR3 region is CASSEGWTGPRETQYF. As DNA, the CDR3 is TGTGCCAGCAGCGAAGGGTGGACGGGGCCCAGGGAGACCCAGTACTTC.

CDR3 bases: TGTGCCATCAGACCGGGACTAGCGGGAGGCCGCCCGGAAGATCCAAGGGCAGATACGCAGTATTTT. This translates into CAIRPGLAGGRPEDPRADTQYF. The chain uses TRBV10-3 and TRBJ2-3; 15 nucleotides match TRBD2. CDR3 length equals 22 residues. V dropped 6 bases and J dropped 4; count of bases not matched to a gene: 23. Germline CDR1 is ENHRY and CDR2 is SYGVKD.

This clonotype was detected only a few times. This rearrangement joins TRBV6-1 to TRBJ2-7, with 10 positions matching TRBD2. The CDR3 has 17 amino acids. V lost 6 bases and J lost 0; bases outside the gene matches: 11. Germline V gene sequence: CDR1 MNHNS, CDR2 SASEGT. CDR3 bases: TGTGCCAGCAGGAGACTAGCGGGCCGTTCTAGCTCCTACGAGCAGTACTTC. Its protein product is CASRRLAGRSSSYEQYF.

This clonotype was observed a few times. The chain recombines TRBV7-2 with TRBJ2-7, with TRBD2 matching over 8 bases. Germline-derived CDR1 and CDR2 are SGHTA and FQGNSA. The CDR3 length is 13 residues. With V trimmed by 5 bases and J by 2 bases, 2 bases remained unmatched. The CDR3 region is CASSHSGTYEQYF. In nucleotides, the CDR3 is TGTGCCAGCAGCCATAGCGGGACCTACGAGCAGTACTTC. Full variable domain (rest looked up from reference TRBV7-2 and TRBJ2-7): GAGVSQSPSNKVTEKGKDVELRCDPISGHTALYWYRQSLGQGLEFLIYFQGNSAPDKSGLPSDRFSAERTGGSVSTLTIQRTQQEDSAVYLCASSHSGTYEQYFGPGTRLTVT.

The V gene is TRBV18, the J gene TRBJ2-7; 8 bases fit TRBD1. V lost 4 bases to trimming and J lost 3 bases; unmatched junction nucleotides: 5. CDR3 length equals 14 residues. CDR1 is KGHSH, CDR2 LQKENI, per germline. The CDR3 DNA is TGTGCCAGCTCACGGGGTGACAGGGGCTACGAGCAGTACTTC. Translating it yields CASSRGDRGYEQYF.

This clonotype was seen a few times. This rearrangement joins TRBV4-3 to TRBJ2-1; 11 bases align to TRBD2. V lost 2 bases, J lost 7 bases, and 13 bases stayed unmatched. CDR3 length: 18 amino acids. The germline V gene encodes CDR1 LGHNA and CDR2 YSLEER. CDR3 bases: TGCGCCAGCAGCCAATCCATTAGCGGGAGGGCCCGAGGGAATGAGCAGTTCTTC. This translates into CASSQSISGRARGNEQFF.

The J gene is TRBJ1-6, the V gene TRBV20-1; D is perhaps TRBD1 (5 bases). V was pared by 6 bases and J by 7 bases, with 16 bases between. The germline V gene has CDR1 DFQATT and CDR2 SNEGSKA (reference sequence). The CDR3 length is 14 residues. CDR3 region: CSAGSGMGNSPLHF. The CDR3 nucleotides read TGCAGTGCCGGGTCAGGGATGGGGAATTCACCCCTCCACTTT.

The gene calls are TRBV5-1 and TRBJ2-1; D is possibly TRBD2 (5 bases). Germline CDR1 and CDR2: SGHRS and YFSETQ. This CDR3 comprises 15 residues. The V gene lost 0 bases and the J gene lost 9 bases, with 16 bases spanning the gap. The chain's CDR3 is CASSLVPGILSEQFF. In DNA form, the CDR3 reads TGCGCCAGCAGCTTGGTCCCCGGGATACTGAGTGAGCAGTTCTTC.

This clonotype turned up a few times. The CDR3 spells CSARDLTGYYEQYF. The CDR3 DNA sequence: TGCAGTGCTAGAGATTTGACGGGCTACTACGAGCAGTACTTC. The chain recombines TRBV20-1 with TRBJ2-7; D is unresolved. The length of the CDR3 is 14 residues. Germline CDR1 DFQATT, CDR2 SNEGSKA (reference sequence). With 0 bases removed from V and 3 bases from J, the gap between germline ends came to 12 bases.

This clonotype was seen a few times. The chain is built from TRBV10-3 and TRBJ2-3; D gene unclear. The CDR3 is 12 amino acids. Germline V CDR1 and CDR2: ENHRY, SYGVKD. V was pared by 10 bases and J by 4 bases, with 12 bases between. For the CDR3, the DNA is TGTGCCACCACATCGGGTGCAGATACGCAGTATTTT. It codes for CATTSGADTQYF.

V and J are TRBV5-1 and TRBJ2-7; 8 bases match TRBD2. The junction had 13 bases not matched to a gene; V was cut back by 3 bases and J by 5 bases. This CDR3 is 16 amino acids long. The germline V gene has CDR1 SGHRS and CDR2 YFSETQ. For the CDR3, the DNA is TGCGCCAGCAGCTCCTCGCGGGTGGGCGGGAGGAACGAGCAGTACTTC. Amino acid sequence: CASSSSRVGGRNEQYF.

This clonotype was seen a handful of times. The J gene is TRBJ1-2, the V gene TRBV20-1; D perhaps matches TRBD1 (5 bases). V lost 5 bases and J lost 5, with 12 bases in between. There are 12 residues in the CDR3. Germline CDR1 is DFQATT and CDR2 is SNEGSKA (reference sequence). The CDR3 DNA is TGCAGTGCTCCAGGGAGGGGTTATGGCTACACCTTC. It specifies CSAPGRGYGYTF.

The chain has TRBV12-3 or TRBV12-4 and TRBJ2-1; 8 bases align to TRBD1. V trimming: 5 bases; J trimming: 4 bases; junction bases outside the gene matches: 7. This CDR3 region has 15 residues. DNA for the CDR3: TGTGCCAGCAGTCTCAACAGGGGGAAGTACAATGAGCAGTTCTTC. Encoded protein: CASSLNRGKYNEQFF.

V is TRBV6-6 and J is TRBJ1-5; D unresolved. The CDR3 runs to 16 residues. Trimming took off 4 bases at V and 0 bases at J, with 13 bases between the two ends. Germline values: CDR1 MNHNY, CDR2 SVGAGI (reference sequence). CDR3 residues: CASSFHDIYSNQPQHF. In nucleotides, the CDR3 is TGTGCCAGCAGTTTCCACGACATCTATAGCAATCAGCCCCAGCATTTT.